The rows below give T cell receptor beta chains drawn from one sample of a study of metastatic and nonmetastatic thyroid tumors. Via MiXCR, TCRdb re-called the PCR reads. The sample consists of 15,000 to 20,000 clones, roughly 32% of them appearing once. Sequenced: tumor tissue. These receptors all come from a female donor with papillary thyroid cancer or a benign thyroid nodule (not recorded which). Some clones in this sample may be carry-over from other donors' samples. CDR3s include the opening cysteine and the closing phenylalanine or tryptophan.

v_call,j_call,cdr3_aa
TRBV10-2,TRBJ2-1,CASSETGYYNEQFF
TRBV20-1,TRBJ2-7,CSARDPRIPSTYEQYF
TRBV20-1,TRBJ2-7,CSARDTASSYEQYF
TRBV6-1,TRBJ1-4,CASRLTATNEKLFF
TRBV7-6,TRBJ2-7,CASSPSGGAYEQYF
TRBV30,TRBJ1-2,CAWSAGTPYGYTF
TRBV15,TRBJ1-1,CATSRPGNTEAFF
TRBV12-3/TRBV12-4,TRBJ1-1,CASSFPGQGGYAFF
TRBV20-1,TRBJ2-7,CSARESLAGRLEQYF
TRBV12-3/TRBV12-4,TRBJ2-2,CASGTSGRATGFGELFF
TRBV4-1,TRBJ1-4,CASSRADRADNEKLFF
TRBV18,TRBJ2-7,CASSPPTSYEQYF
TRBV6-4,TRBJ1-1,CASSDSTSRRGRGEAFF
TRBV9,TRBJ2-2,CASSVATGGWAGELFF
TRBV18,TRBJ2-7,CASSPPRGQGAGDDGEQYF
TRBV20-1,TRBJ2-1,CSAIRQGSYNEQFF
TRBV30,TRBJ1-6,CAWSVRGQGTSSYNSPLHF
TRBV2,TRBJ2-5,CASSEQEETQYF
TRBV6-1,TRBJ1-1,CASSSNRVIVTEAFF
TRBV4-3,TRBJ1-3,CASSRFFGNTIYF
TRBV11-2,TRBJ2-3,CASSRRTVGRPDTQYF
TRBV9,TRBJ2-4,CASSVGLAGGPKYF
TRBV18,TRBJ1-1,CASSPSGTGNTEAFF
TRBV28,TRBJ1-2,CASKKRAAGANYGYTF
TRBV20-1,TRBJ1-2,CSARDSRTGRYGYTF
TRBV11-2,TRBJ1-1,CASSLDRGMAEAFF
TRBV11-2,TRBJ2-3,CASSLRAGETDTQYF
TRBV20-1,TRBJ2-7,CSASSYNARRVSEQYF
TRBV18,TRBJ2-1,CASSQGYNEQFF
TRBV4-1,TRBJ2-7,CASSHPGQVREQYF
TRBV20-1,TRBJ2-1,CSARGRAGVDEQFF
TRBV7-9,TRBJ1-3,CASSLAVRFSGNTIYF
TRBV15,TRBJ2-3,CATSRGQGGGWADTQYF
TRBV4-1,TRBJ2-7,CASSPGQGAGAYEQYF
TRBV6-1,TRBJ1-5,CASSESLNQPQHF
TRBV27,TRBJ2-7,CASSFGDPGLVKNSEQYF
TRBV3-1,TRBJ2-7,CASSLSGAKTSEQYF
TRBV6-1,TRBJ2-3,CASSHETSGTDTQYF
TRBV20-1,TRBJ1-1,CSARWQGAVNTEAFF
TRBV30,TRBJ2-5,CAWSGTARQETQYF
TRBV6-6,TRBJ2-5,CASSYGTSGGQETQYF
TRBV6-5,TRBJ1-1,CASSYGAYGTEAFF
TRBV11-2,TRBJ2-3,CASSLGAGGTDTQYF
TRBV2,TRBJ1-5,CASSLRQVDQPQHF
TRBV6-1,TRBJ1-2,CASSEQTTNYGYTF
TRBV20-1,TRBJ1-6,CSARDMGETLHF
TRBV28,TRBJ1-5,CASNRDSNQPQHF
TRBV6-1,TRBJ1-3,CASSGGISGNTIYF
TRBV20-1,TRBJ2-7,CSARTSGSITYYEQYF
TRBV5-1,TRBJ2-2,CASSLSGNTGELFF
TRBV6-2/TRBV6-3,TRBJ2-3,CASSYGNRGGSTDTQYF
TRBV5-1,TRBJ2-5,CASSLVAQETQYF
TRBV20-1,TRBJ2-2,CSASGENTGELFF